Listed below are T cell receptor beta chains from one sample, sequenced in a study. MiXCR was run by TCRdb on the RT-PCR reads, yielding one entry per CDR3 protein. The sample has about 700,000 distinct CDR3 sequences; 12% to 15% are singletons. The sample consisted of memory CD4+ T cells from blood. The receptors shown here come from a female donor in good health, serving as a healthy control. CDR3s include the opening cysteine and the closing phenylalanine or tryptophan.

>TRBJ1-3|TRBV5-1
CASSLDRVRSGNTIYF
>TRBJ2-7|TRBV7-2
CASSSLNTYEQYF
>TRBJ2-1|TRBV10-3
CAIRKTGGNNEQFF
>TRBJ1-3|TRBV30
CAWNRDSGNTIYF
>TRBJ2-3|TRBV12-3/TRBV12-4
CASKGTGTDTQYF
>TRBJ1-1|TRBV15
CATSMDGDGATEAFF
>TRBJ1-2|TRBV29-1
CSVDPTAGYTF
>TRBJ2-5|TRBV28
CASSPRGTGRETQYF
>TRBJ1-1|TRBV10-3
CAISEAGQGATEAFF
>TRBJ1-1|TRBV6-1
CASSYISVTTEAFF
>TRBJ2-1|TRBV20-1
CSANKGAALYNEQFF
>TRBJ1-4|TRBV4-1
CASSPGRRTGAEKLFF
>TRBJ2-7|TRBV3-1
CASSPTRIGEQYF
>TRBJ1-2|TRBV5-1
CASRQGDRGYTF
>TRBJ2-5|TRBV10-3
CAISEWTDQETQYF
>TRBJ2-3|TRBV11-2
CASSLTSGRNIGTQYF
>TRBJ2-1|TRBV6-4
CASSSSGLAGEEQFF
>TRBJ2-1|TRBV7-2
CASSLSWTGSYNEQFF
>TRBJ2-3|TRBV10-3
CAIKASPDTQYF
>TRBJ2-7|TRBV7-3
CASSDRDGYEQYF
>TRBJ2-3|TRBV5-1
CASSLVGLSSTDTQYF
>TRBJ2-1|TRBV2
CASSGDTPLSEQFF
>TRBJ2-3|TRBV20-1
CSAEEGITDTQYF
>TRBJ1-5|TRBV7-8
CASSLDPNQPQHF
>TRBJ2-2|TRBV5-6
CASSFLGLAGINTGELFF
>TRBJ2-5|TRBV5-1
CASSINRVGRETQYF
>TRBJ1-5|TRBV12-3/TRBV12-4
CASSLAPGPQHF
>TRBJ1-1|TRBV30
CAWSSFSQAFF
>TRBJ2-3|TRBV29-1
CSVVVGLAGGRATISDTQYF
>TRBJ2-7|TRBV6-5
CASSYSSGGLGEQYF
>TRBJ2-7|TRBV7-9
CASSSDSGGSEQYF
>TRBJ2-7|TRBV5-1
CASSWERGEQYF
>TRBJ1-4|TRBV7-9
CASSPVEEKLFF
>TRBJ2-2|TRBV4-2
CASSQEGLLANTGELFF
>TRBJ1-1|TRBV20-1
CSARVKKGRGSTEAFF
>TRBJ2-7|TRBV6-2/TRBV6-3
CASRSGLAGYEQYF
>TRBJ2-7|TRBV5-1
CASRPGTSSYEQYF
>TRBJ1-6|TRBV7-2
CASSPRSGSLSPLHF
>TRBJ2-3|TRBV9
CASSVAQADTQYF
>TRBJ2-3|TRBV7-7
CASSLRDKVTDTQYF
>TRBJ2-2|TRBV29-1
CSVPARTGRGELFF